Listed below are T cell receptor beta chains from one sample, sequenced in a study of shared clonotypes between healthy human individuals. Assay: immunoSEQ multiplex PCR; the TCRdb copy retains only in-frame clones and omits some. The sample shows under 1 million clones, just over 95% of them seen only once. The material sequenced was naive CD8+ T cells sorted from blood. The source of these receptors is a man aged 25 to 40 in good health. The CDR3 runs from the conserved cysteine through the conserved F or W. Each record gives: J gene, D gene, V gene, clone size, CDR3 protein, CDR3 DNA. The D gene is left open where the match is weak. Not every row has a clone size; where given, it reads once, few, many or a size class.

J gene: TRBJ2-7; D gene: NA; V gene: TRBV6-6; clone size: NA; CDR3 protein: CASSPPGLSYEQYF; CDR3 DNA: TGTGCCAGCAGTCCCCCGGGACTTTCCTACGAGCAGTACTTC
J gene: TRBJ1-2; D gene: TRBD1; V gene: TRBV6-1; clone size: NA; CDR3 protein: CASSEYLGSGQGLHGYTF; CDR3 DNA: TGTGCCAGCAGTGAATATTTAGGCTCGGGACAGGGGCTCCATGGCTACACCTTC
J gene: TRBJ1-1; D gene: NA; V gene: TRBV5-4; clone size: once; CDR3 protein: CASSLGTEAFF; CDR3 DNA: TGTGCCAGCAGCTTGGGGACTGAAGCTTTCTTT
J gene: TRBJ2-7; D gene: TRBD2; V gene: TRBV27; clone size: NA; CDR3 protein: CASSQAGKVEQYF; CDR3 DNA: TGTGCCAGCAGTCAAGCGGGAAAGGTCGAGCAGTACTTC
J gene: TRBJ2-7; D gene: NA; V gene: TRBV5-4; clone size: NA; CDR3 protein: CASSLETLNEQYF; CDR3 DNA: TGTGCCAGCAGCTTGGAAACCCTCAACGAGCAGTACTTC
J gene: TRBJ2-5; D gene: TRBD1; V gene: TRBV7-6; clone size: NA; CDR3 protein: CASSEGQGVETQYF; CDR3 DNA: TGTGCCAGCAGCGAAGGACAGGGGGTTGAGACCCAGTACTTC
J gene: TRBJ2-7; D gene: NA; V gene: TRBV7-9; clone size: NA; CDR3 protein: CASSWAHMGVSSYEQYF; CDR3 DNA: TGTGCCAGCAGCTGGGCACACATGGGGGTGAGCTCCTACGAGCAGTACTTC
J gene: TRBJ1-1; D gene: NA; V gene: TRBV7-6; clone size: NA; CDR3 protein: CASSPAQGPGPEAFF; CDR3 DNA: TGTGCCAGCAGCCCCGCTCAGGGCCCAGGTCCTGAAGCTTTCTTT
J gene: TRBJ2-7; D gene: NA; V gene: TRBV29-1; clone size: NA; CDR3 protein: CSVIKAVPSYEQYF; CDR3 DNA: TGCAGCGTGATTAAAGCGGTCCCCTCCTACGAGCAGTACTTC
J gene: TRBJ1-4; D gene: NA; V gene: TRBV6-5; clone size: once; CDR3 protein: CASSYSSTLNEKLFF; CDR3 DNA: TGTGCCAGCAGTTACTCGAGCACGCTTAATGAAAAACTGTTTTTT
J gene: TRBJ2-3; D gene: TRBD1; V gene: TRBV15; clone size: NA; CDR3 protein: CATSRSGTGVLGTDTQYF; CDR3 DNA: TGTGCCACCAGCAGATCCGGGACAGGGGTCCTCGGGACAGATACGCAGTATTTT
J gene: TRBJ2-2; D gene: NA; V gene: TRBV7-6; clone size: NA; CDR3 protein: CASSLEVAEKGAGELFF; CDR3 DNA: TGTGCCAGCAGCCTGGAGGTAGCGGAGAAAGGGGCCGGGGAGCTGTTTTTT
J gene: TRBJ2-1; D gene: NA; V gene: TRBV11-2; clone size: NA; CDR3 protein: CASSPPYGQTSYNEQFF; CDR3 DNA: TGTGCCAGCAGCCCCCCTTACGGGCAGACTTCCTACAATGAGCAGTTCTTC
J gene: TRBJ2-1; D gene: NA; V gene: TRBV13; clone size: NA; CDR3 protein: CASIWRNNNEQFF; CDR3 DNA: TGTGCCAGCATTTGGCGGAACAACAATGAGCAGTTCTTC
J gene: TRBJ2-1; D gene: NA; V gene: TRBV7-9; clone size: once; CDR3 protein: CASSPKTTAYNEQFF; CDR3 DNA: TGTGCCAGCAGCCCCAAGACTACAGCCTACAATGAGCAGTTCTTC
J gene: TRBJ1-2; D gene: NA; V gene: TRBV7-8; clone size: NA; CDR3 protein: CASSRGVGYTF; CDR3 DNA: TGTGCCAGCTCCCGTGGGGTTGGCTACACCTTC
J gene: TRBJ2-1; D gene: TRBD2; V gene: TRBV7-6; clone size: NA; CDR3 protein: CASSDPGLAAHNEQFF; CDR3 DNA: TGTGCCAGCAGCGATCCGGGACTAGCGGCCCACAATGAGCAGTTCTTC
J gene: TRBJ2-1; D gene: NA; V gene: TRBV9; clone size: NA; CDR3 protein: CASSVDSVSYNEQFF; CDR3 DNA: TGTGCCAGCAGCGTTGATAGCGTCTCCTACAATGAGCAGTTCTTC
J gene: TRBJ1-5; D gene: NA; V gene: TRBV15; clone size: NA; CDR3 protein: CATSRDRGVSQPQHF; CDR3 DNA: TGTGCCACCAGCAGAGATCGGGGGGTGAGCCAGCCCCAGCATTTT
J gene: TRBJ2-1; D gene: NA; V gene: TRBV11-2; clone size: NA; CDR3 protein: CASSSLEGLRNEQFF; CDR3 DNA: TGTGCCAGCAGCTCCCTGGAGGGCCTGAGGAATGAGCAGTTCTTC
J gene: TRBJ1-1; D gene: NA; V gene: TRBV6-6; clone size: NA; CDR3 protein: CASQNEAATGTEAFF; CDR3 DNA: TGTGCCAGCCAAAACGAGGCCGCGACGGGGACTGAAGCTTTCTTT
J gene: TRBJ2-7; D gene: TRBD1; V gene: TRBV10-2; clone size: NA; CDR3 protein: CASSDAGTGGDEQYF; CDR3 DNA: TGCGCCAGCAGTGACGCCGGGACAGGGGGCGACGAGCAGTACTTC
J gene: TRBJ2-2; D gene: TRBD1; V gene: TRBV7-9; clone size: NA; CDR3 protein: CASSRQGSDTGELFF; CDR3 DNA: TGTGCCAGCAGCCGACAGGGTTCGGACACCGGGGAGCTGTTTTTT
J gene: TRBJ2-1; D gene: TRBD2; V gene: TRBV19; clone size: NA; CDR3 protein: CASSSGTSGYNEQFF; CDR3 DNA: TGTGCCAGTAGTTCCGGGACTAGCGGGTACAATGAGCAGTTCTTC
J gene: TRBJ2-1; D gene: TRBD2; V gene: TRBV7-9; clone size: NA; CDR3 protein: CASSSPGTIDNEQFF; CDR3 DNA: TGTGCCAGCAGCTCTCCCGGGACTATAGACAATGAGCAGTTCTTC
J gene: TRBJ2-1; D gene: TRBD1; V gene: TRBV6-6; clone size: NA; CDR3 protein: CASSYSGDRDNEQFF; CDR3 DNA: TGTGCCAGCAGTTACTCGGGGGACAGAGACAATGAGCAGTTCTTC
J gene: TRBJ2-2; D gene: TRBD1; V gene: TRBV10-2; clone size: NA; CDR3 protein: CASSGWGQSNTGELFF; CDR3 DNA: TGCGCCAGCAGTGGTTGGGGACAGTCTAACACCGGGGAGCTGTTTTTT
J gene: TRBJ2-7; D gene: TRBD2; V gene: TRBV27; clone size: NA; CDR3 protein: CASSSQGIAGVTYEQYF; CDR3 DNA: TGTGCCAGCAGTTCCCAGGGGATAGCGGGGGTGACCTACGAGCAGTACTTC
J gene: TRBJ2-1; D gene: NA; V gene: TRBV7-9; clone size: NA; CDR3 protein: CASSYSRGNNEQFF; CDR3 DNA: TGTGCCAGCAGTTACTCGCGGGGAAACAATGAGCAGTTCTTC
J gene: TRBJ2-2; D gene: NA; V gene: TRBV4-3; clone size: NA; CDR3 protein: CASSQRSHVGTLNTGELFF; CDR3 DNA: TGCGCCAGCAGCCAACGATCTCACGTGGGGACCCTGAACACCGGGGAGCTGTTTTTT
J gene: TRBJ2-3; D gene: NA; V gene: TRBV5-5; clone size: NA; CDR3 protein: CASSLGGSTDTQYF; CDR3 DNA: TGTGCCAGCAGCTTAGGGGGGAGCACAGATACGCAGTATTTT
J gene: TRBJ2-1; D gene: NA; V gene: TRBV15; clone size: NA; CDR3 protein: CATSISLTPLNQFF; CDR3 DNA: TGTGCCACCAGCATCTCTCTTACTCCTCTTAACCAGTTCTTC
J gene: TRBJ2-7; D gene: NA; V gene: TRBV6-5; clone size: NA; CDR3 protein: CASSLSEALYEQYF; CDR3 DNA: TGTGCCAGCAGTTTGTCGGAAGCCCTCTACGAGCAGTACTTC
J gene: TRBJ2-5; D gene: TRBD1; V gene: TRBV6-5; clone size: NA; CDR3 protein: CASSYGTGEQETQYF; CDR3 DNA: TGTGCCAGCAGTTACGGGACAGGGGAGCAAGAGACCCAGTACTTC
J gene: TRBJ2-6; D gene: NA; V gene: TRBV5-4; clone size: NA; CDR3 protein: CASSPGLNPSGANVLTF; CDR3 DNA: TGTGCCAGCAGCCCGGGTTTGAATCCTTCTGGGGCCAACGTCCTGACTTTC
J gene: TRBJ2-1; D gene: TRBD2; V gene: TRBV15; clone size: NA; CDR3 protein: CATSRGPGLAGGHEQFF; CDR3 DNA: TGTGCCACCAGCAGAGGGCCAGGACTAGCGGGAGGGCATGAGCAGTTCTTC
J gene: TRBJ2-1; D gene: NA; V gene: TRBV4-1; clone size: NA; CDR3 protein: CASSQDGTGRDNEQFF; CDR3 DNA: TGCGCCAGCAGCCAAGATGGTACAGGGAGAGACAATGAGCAGTTCTTC
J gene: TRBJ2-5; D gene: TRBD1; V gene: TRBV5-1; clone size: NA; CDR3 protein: CASSLVDRGQETQYF; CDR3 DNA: TGCGCCAGCAGCTTGGTTGACAGGGGGCAGGAGACCCAGTACTTC
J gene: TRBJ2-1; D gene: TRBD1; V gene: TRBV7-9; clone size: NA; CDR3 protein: CASSTARDRGGDEQFF; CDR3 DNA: TGTGCCAGCAGCACCGCCCGGGACAGGGGTGGGGATGAGCAGTTCTTC
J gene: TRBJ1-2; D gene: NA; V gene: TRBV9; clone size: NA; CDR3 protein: CASSVQGGFDSYTF; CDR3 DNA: TGTGCCAGCAGCGTCCAGGGCGGATTTGACAGCTACACCTTC
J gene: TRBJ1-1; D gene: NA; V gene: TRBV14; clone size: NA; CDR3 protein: CASSQQGFATEAFF; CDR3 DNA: TGTGCCAGCAGCCAGCAGGGCTTTGCCACTGAAGCTTTCTTT
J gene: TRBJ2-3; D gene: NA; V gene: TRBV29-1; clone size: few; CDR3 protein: CSVDGAESTDTQYF; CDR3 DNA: TGCAGCGTTGATGGGGCCGAGAGCACAGATACGCAGTATTTT
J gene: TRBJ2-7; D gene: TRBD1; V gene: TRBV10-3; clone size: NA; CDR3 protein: CASIPGQGSYEQYF; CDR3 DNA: TGTGCCTCGATCCCGGGACAGGGATCCTACGAGCAGTACTTC
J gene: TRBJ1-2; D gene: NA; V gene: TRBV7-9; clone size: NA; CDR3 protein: CASRSRQYYGYTF; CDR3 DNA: TGTGCCAGCAGGTCCCGACAATACTATGGCTACACCTTC
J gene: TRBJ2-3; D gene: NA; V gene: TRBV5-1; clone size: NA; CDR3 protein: CASSPTVIPDTQYF; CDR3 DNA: TGCGCCAGCAGCCCGACAGTAATTCCAGATACGCAGTATTTT
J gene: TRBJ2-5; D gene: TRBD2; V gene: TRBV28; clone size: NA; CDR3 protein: CASMTGLAGETQYF; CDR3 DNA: TGTGCCAGCATGACGGGACTAGCGGGAGAGACCCAGTACTTC
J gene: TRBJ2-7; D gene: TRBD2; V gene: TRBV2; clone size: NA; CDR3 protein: CASRGTSGRGEQYF; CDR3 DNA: TGTGCCAGCAGGGGGACTAGCGGGAGGGGAGAGCAGTACTTC
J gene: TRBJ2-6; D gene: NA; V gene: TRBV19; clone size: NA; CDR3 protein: CASSIFSSGANVLTF; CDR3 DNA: TGTGCCAGTAGTATTTTCAGCTCTGGGGCCAACGTCCTGACTTTC
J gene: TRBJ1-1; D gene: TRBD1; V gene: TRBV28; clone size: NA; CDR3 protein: CATWTGLTEAFF; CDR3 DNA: TGTGCCACTTGGACAGGTCTCACTGAAGCTTTCTTT
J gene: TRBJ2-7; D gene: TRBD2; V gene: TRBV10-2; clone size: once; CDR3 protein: CASSDISGNSEQYF; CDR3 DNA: TGCGCCAGCAGTGACATTAGCGGGAATAGCGAGCAGTACTTC
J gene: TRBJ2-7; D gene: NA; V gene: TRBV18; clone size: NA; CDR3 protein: CASSPGDEQYF; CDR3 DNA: TGTGCCAGCTCACCGGGCGACGAGCAGTACTTC